What follows describes a single T cell receptor beta chain. This clonotype was seen repeatedly, ten times or more. The antigen this receptor binds is unknown. Base qualities were left out, and no much larger clone turns up one base away. The sample comes from a study of CD8 T cells in ankylosing spondylitis (dated by TCRdb to 2015 to 2018). Study-level background: The study profiled T cell receptor beta repertoires in healthy donors and ankylosing spondylitis patients to find disease-linked TCR variants. The whole study cohort included over a hundred healthy donors and around 24 ankylosing spondylitis patients. Peripheral blood was sampled, and synovial fluid was also collected from ankylosing spondylitis patients. General findings and caveats noted by the study authors: Some TCR beta motif variants had previously been reported in synovial fluid and blood of reactive arthritis patients, which suggested common disease-initiation mechanisms. A CD8+ phenotype was shown by the disease-linked clones, which were found at relatively low frequencies in peripheral blood. The disease-linked clones were reported as significantly enriched in matched synovial fluid samples from ankylosing spondylitis patients. Blood from ankylosing spondylitis patients appeared to be characterized by a TCR beta motif made up of under ten highly homologous amino acid variants.

Sequencer: Illumina HiSeq 2500. TCR beta libraries were prepared by quantitative 5'-RACE with molecular barcodes. The source study handled its data this way. To identify disease-linked TCR variants, a new computational method was used, one built on a probabilistic model of VDJ rearrangement. Through fastp at Q25 and MiXCR, TCRdb rebuilt clones from the public reads, retaining in-frame beta chains. Duplicate CDR3 protein sequences are folded into a single record with the most common DNA and genes. These V and J calls are TCRdb output, not the study's own analysis. Counted in this sample were about 240,000 distinct CDR3 sequences; roughly a tenth of them appeared once. Jointly, the top ten make up 6% to 8% of the sample. V is cut back by 4 bases and J by 4 bases, with 5 bases in the junction unmatched. From the cysteine through the phenylalanine, the CDR3 covers 15 amino acids. The CDR3 DNA has 45 bases and is translated from base 1. The germline V gene (reference sequence) sets CDR1 to SGHKS and CDR2 to YYEKEE.

The chain is assembled from TRBV5-5 and TRBJ2-1; TRBD1 lines up with 10 middle nucleotides. The sequence derives from a male donor with ankylosing spondylitis or in good health (not recorded which). Sequenced input: blood, either unsorted or a sorted T cell fraction (not recorded which). The DNA is as follows: TGTGCCAGCAGCCTATGGACAGGGGGGTACAATGAGCAGTTCTTC. This translates into CASSLWTGGYNEQFF.